The clone carrying this TCR beta chain was detected a few times. Its specificity is unknown. The data originate from a study of vaccination and CD4 T cells after COVID-19. Background on the study: As control conditions, cultures were given either a CEFX pool serving as positive control, an HIV-1 Nef pool, or no peptide at all.

The CDR3 has 14 amino acids. J gave up 5 bases and V 4 bases, and 5 bases lay outside the gene matches. The germline V gene has CDR1 MNHNS and CDR2 SASEGT. Treatment given: roughly 11-day PBMC culture with coronavirus spike peptide pools or control peptides (ViraFEST assay). Half the medium was replaced with fresh IL-2 medium on days 3 and 7. Sequencing of DNA taken from cultured CD4+ T cells relied on the Oncomine TCR Beta short-read assay. It was cultured CD4+ T cells from which genomic DNA was extracted. TCRdb re-derived calls from the PCR reads in MiXCR, one entry per CDR3 protein. The table lists 15,000 to 20,000 distinct CDR3 sequences, around 56% of them singletons.

Sequenced input: CD4+ T cells from blood, cultured in vitro. This sequence was found in a human donor who had recovered from COVID-19. This chain connects TRBV6-1 to TRBJ1-1, with 9 bases fitting TRBD1. CDR3 loop: CASSAIQGATEAFF. The DNA of the CDR3 is TGTGCCAGCAGTGCAATACAGGGGGCAACTGAAGCTTTCTTT.